The 21 T cell receptor beta chains reported below all come from one sample, sequenced in a study of CD4+ T cells in melanoma. Only in-frame clones appear in the TCRdb table, and some are missing; sequencing was by immunoSEQ multiplex PCR. Among around 100,000 clones, 80% to 95% were seen once, and the ten largest hold 2.5% to 3.5%. Input material: peripheral blood. Every receptor here comes from a human donor with melanoma.

The V gene is TRBV9, the J gene TRBJ1-3; possibly TRBD1 for D (6 bases). The CDR3 is made up of 14 amino acids. Germline lookup yields CDR1 SGDLS and CDR2 YYNGEE. Trimming removed 6 bases from V and 4 bases from J, with 14 bases in between. This CDR3 reads CASNQGFSGNTIYF. The CDR3 nucleotides are TGTGCCAGCAACCAGGGGTTCTCAGGAAACACCATATATTTT.

This clone was detected once. J is TRBJ2-3 and V is TRBV11-2, with D maybe TRBD2 (5 bases). CDR1 and CDR2 (germline): SGHAT, FQNNGV. The CDR3 consists of 15 residues. The ends were cut back, 5 bases at V and 0 bases at J, with 12 bases in the middle. The CDR3 sequence: CASSPGFTSTDTQYF. The CDR3 DNA sequence: TGTGCCAGCAGCCCGGGGTTTACTAGCACAGATACGCAGTATTTT. Filled out from reference TRBV11-2 and TRBJ2-3, the complete variable domain reads EAGVAQSPRYKIIEKRQSVAFWCNPISGHATLYWYQQILGQGPKLLIQFQNNGVVDDSQLPKDRFSAERLKGVDSTLKIQPAKLEDSAVYLCASSPGFTSTDTQYFGPGTRLTVL.

The chain employs TRBV10-3 and TRBJ2-3, with 12 bases aligning to TRBD2. The ends lost 6 bases at V and 0 bases at J; junction bases unmatched: 1. Germline V gene lookup returns CDR1 ENHRY and CDR2 SYGVKD. The CDR3 runs 15 residues. CDR3 bases: TGTGCCATCAGCGGACTAGCGGGAAGCACAGATACGCAGTATTTT. Encoded protein: CAISGLAGSTDTQYF.

The chain is built from TRBV27 and TRBJ2-1, with 7 bases identical to TRBD2. The CDR3 contains 14 residues. The V segment lost 5 bases and the J segment 7 bases; nucleotides outside the gene matches: 8. Germline CDR1 reads MNHEY; CDR2 reads SMNVEV (reference sequence). CDR3 protein: CASSPREAQNEQFF. In DNA form, the CDR3 reads TGTGCCAGCAGTCCACGGGAGGCCCAAAATGAGCAGTTCTTC.

The chain is built from TRBV6-5 and TRBJ1-4, with 7 bases that match TRBD1. V shed 6 bases and J 2 bases; nucleotides not matched to a gene: 3. Germline V gene sequence: CDR1 MNHEY, CDR2 SVGAGI. CDR3 size: 14 residues. Here the CDR3 DNA reads TGTGCCAGCAGGAAGACAGGGACTAATGAAAAACTGTTTTTT. Amino acids: CASRKTGTNEKLFF.

V is TRBV7-9 and J is TRBJ2-7, with D perhaps assigned TRBD1 or TRBD2 (5 bases each). Trimming took off 5 bases at V and 9 bases at J, with 14 bases between the two ends. The CDR3 is 12 amino acids. The germline CDR1 and CDR2 sequences are SEHNR and FQNEAQ (reference sequence). CDR3 in DNA: TGTGCCAGCAGCCTCGGGGCACGGGGGCAGTACTTC. Its protein is CASSLGARGQYF. Combining the CDR3 with reference TRBV7-9 and TRBJ2-7 gives the whole variable domain DTGVSQNPRHKITKRGQNVTFRCDPISEHNRLYWYRQTLGQGPEFLTYFQNEAQLEKSRLLSDRFSAERPKGSFSTLEIQRTEQGDSAMYLCASSLGARGQYFGPGTRLTVT.

CDR3 DNA: TGCGCCAGCAACGAGGAGGGATTCTACAATGAGCAGTTCTTC. This encodes CASNEEGFYNEQFF. This chain links TRBV5-1 with TRBJ2-1; possible D gene TRBD2, 6 bases. V was trimmed by 6 bases and J by 3 bases, leaving 13 bases between them. CDR3 length equals 14 residues. Per the germline V gene, CDR1 is SGHRS and CDR2 is YFSETQ. The full variable domain, its missing parts supplied by reference TRBV5-1 and TRBJ2-1, is KAGVTQTPRYLIKTRGQQVTLSCSPISGHRSVSWYQQTPGQGLQFLFEYFSETQRNKGNFPGRFSGRQFSNSRSEMNVSTLELGDSALYLCASNEEGFYNEQFFGPGTRLTVL.

The CDR3 reads CASSLRTGRSGELFF. Here the CDR3 DNA reads TGTGCCAGCAGCCTTAGAACAGGGAGATCCGGGGAGCTGTTTTTT. The rearrangement joins TRBV5-4 to TRBJ2-2, with a tentative D call TRBD1 (6 bases). The CDR3 runs 15 residues. Trimming took 4 bases from V and 6 from J, leaving 16 bases between them. Germline V CDR1 and CDR2: SGHNT, YYREEE (reference sequence). Full variable domain (remainder filled in from reference TRBV5-4 and TRBJ2-2): ETGVTQSPTHLIKTRGQQVTLRCSSQSGHNTVSWYQQALGQGPQFIFQYYREEENGRGNFPPRFSGLQFPNYSSELNVNALELDDSALYLCASSLRTGRSGELFFGEGSRLTVL.

The V gene is TRBV6-5, the J gene TRBJ2-5; D remains ambiguous. V was shortened by 7 bases and J by 3 bases, with 12 bases between the two germline ends. Germline V gene data show CDR1 as MNHEY and CDR2 as SVGAGI. CDR3 length equals 13 residues. CDR3 coding DNA: TGTGCCAGCACCAAAGGGCGGAAAGAGACCCAGTACTTC. As protein: CASTKGRKETQYF.

This chain joins TRBV29-1 and TRBJ2-7, with D tentatively TRBD1 or TRBD2 (7 bases each). The CDR3 extends over 15 amino acids. Trimming took 7 bases from V and 2 from J, leaving 21 bases between them. Germline CDR1 reads SQVTM; CDR2 reads ANQGSEA. The CDR3 loop is CSAQGGGGRAYEQYF. The CDR3, as DNA: TGCAGCGCCCAGGGGGGAGGGGGACGGGCCTACGAGCAGTACTTC.

This clone was found once. The chain carries TRBV6-5 and TRBJ2-7, with D possibly matching TRBD1 (7 bases). The CDR3 sequence is 14 residues long. Per the germline V gene, CDR1 is MNHEY and CDR2 is SVGAGI. Trimming cost V 6 bases and J 1 base, with 13 bases left between them. The CDR3 sequence is CASREGATSYEQYF. The CDR3 nucleotides are TGTGCCAGCAGGGAGGGGGCTACATCCTACGAGCAGTACTTC.

This chain connects TRBV7-9 to TRBJ2-1; TRBD2 might be the D (5 bases). The V gene's germline CDR1 is SEHNR and CDR2 FQNEAQ (reference sequence). With 0 bases removed from V and 3 bases from J, the gap between germline ends came to 9 bases. CDR3 length equals 15 residues. The CDR3 is CASSLASGGYNEQFF. In nucleotides, the CDR3 is TGTGCCAGCAGCTTAGCAAGCGGTGGCTACAATGAGCAGTTCTTC.

The chain recombines TRBV4-1 with TRBJ2-1, with 9 positions matching TRBD2. Trimming at V came to 3 bases and at J to 2 bases, leaving 11 bases not matched to a gene. Looked up from germline, CDR1 is MGHRA and CDR2 is YSYEKL. The CDR3 has 18 amino acids. CDR3 nucleotide sequence: TGCGCCAGCAGCCAGCAGTTGACTAGCGGATACCCCTACAATGAGCAGTTCTTC. It specifies CASSQQLTSGYPYNEQFF.

The chain employs TRBV7-9 and TRBJ1-2, with D possibly matching TRBD1 (5 bases). Germline CDR1 reads SEHNR; CDR2 reads FQNEAQ (reference sequence). The V end lost 5 bases, the J end lost 4 bases, and 14 bases lay between the germline ends. The CDR3 runs to 14 residues. The CDR3, as DNA: TGTGCCAGCAGCCCCCCTGACAGTCTCTATGGCTACACCTTC. This encodes CASSPPDSLYGYTF.

The chain recombines TRBV4-1 with TRBJ2-6, with 7 positions matching TRBD1. After removal of 5 bases from V and 4 bases from J, the junction contained 2 bases not matched to a gene. The CDR3 loop spans 14 amino acids. Germline CDR1 is MGHRA and CDR2 is YSYEKL. CDR3 residues: CASSDRAGANVLTF. CDR3 DNA sequence: TGCGCCAGCAGCGACAGGGCCGGGGCCAACGTCCTGACTTTC.

The V gene is TRBV5-1, the J gene TRBJ2-3; 10 bases fit TRBD2. Germline lookup yields CDR1 SGHRS and CDR2 YFSETQ. CDR3 size: 15 residues. V gave up 4 bases and J gave up 4 bases; unmatched junction bases: 6. The CDR3 sequence is CASSLRTSGSDTQYF. CDR3 coding DNA: TGCGCCAGCAGCCTCCGGACTAGCGGATCAGATACGCAGTATTTT.

A word on this clone: The same CDR3 is also encoded by other DNA sequences in this sample. The chain uses TRBV7-2 and TRBJ2-3; D call uncertain. This CDR3 is built from 14 residues. The germline gives CDR1 SGHTA, CDR2 FQGNSA. Trimming cost V 3 bases and J 3 bases, with 10 bases left between them. CDR3 protein: CASSFSGSTDTQYF. CDR3 DNA: TGTGCCAGCAGCTTTTCAGGATCGACAGATACGCAGTATTTT.

V usage is TRBV11-2 and J usage is TRBJ2-7; possible D gene TRBD1, 7 bases. Germline-derived CDR1 and CDR2 are SGHAT and FQNNGV. V was trimmed by 4 bases and J by 7 bases, leaving 20 bases between them. The CDR3 totals 15 residues. CDR3 region: CASSSRTGGGREQYF. DNA of the CDR3: TGTGCCAGCAGCTCCCGGACAGGAGGGGGAAGGGAGCAGTACTTC. The whole variable domain, filled in from reference TRBV11-2 and TRBJ2-7, reads EAGVAQSPRYKIIEKRQSVAFWCNPISGHATLYWYQQILGQGPKLLIQFQNNGVVDDSQLPKDRFSAERLKGVDSTLKIQPAKLEDSAVYLCASSSRTGGGREQYFGPGTRLTVT.

The V call is TRBV6-6, the J call TRBJ1-1; D is undetermined. Per the germline V gene, CDR1 is MNHNY and CDR2 is SVGAGI (reference sequence). V dropped 5 bases and J dropped 4 bases, with 14 bases sitting between them. This CDR3 is built from 14 residues. The CDR3 spells CASSPREGLTEAFF. The CDR3 DNA reads TGTGCCAGCAGTCCCCGGGAGGGTCTCACTGAAGCTTTCTTT.

V is TRBV6-6 and J is TRBJ2-5, with D perhaps TRBD1 (5 bases). Between the trimmed V and J ends, which lost 2 bases and 4 bases, there was a span of 11 bases. The germline V gene has CDR1 MNHNY and CDR2 SVGAGI (reference sequence). The CDR3 loop spans 14 amino acids. CDR3 sequence (DNA): TGTGCCAGCAGTTACCCAGGGCAGGGAGAGACCCAGTACTTC. Residues: CASSYPGQGETQYF.

The rearrangement links TRBV10-3 to TRBJ2-7; tentative D call: TRBD2 (6 bases). CDR3 length: 13 residues. Germline V gene sequence: CDR1 ENHRY, CDR2 SYGVKD. V gave up 4 bases and J gave up 3 bases, with 10 bases separating them. The CDR3 coding sequence is TGTGCCATCAGTGGGACTACCAACTACGAGCAGTACTTC. Translation gives CAISGTTNYEQYF.